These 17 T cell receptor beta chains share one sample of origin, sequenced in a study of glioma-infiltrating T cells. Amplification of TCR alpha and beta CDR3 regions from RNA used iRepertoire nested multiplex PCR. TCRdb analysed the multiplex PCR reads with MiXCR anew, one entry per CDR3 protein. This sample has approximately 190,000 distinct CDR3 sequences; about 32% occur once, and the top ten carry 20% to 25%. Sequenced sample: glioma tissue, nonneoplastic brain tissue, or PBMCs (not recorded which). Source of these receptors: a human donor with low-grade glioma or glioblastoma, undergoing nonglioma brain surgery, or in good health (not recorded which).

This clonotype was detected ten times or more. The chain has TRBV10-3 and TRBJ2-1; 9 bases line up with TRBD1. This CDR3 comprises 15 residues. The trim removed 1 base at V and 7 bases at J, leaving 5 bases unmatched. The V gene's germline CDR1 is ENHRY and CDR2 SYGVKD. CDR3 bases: TGTGCCATCAGTGAGTACGGGACAGGGCGGAATGAGCAGTTCTTC. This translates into CAISEYGTGRNEQFF.

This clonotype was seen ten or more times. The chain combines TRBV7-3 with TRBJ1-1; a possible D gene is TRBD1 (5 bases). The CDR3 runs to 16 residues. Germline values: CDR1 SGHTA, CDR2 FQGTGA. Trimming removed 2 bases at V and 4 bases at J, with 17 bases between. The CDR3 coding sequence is TGTGCCAGCAGCTTAGGGTCGGGGGGGGATGGCACTGAAGCTTTCTTT. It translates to CASSLGSGGDGTEAFF.

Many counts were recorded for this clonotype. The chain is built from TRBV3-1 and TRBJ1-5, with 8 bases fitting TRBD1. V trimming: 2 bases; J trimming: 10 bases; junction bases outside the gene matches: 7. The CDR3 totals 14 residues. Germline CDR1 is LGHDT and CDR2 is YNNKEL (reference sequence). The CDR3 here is CASSQSDRVSPQHF. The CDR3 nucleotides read TGTGCCAGCAGCCAATCGGACAGGGTAAGTCCCCAGCATTTT.

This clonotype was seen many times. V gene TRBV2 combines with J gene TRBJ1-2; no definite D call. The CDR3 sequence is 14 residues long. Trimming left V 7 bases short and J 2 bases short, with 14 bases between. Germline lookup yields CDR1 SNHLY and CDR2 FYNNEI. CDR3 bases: TGTGCCAGCACGAACATAGACAACAACTATGGCTACACCTTC. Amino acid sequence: CASTNIDNNYGYTF.

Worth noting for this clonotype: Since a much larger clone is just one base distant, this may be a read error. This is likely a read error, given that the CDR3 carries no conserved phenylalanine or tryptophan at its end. CDR3 amino acids: CASSQERGNEQFL. The CDR3 bases are TGCGCCAGCAGCCAAGAAAGGGGCAATGAGCAGTTCTTA. The rearrangement links TRBV4-3 to TRBJ2-1; TRBD1 might be the D (5 bases). The CDR3 runs to 13 residues. In germline, CDR1 is LGHNA, CDR2 YSLEER. Trimming left V 0 bases short and J 6 bases short, with 6 bases between.

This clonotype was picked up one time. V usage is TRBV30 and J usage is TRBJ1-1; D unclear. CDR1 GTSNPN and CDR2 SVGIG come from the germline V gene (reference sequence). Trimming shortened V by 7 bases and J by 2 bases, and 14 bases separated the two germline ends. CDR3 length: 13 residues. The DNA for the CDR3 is TGTGCCTCGACGTTACTGTTAAACACTGAAGCTTTCTTT. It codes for CASTLLLNTEAFF.

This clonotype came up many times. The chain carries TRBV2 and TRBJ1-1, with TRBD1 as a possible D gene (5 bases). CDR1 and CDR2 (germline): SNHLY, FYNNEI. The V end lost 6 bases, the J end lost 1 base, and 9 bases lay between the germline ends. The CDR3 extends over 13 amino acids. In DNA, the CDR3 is TGTGCCAGCAGGGGACTGAGGAACACTGAAGCTTTCTTT. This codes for CASRGLRNTEAFF. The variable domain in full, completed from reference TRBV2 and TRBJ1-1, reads EPEVTQTPSHQVTQMGQEVILRCVPISNHLYFYWYRQILGQKVEFLVSFYNNEISEKSEIFDDQFSVERPDGSNFTLKIRSTKLEDSAMYFCASRGLRNTEAFFGQGTRLTVV.

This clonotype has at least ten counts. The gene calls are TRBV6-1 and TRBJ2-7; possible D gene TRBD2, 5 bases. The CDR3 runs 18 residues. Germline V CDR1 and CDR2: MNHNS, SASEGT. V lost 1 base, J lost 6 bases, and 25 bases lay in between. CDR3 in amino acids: CASSEVSWLRGHIREQYF. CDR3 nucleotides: TGTGCCAGCAGTGAAGTTAGTTGGTTGAGAGGGCATATTCGCGAGCAGTACTTC.

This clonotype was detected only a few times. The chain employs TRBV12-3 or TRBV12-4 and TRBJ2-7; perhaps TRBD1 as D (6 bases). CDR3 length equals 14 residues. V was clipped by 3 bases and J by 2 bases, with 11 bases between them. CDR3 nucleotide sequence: TGTGCCAGCAGTTTGACAGGCCGCCCCTACGAGCAGTACTTC. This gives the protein CASSLTGRPYEQYF.

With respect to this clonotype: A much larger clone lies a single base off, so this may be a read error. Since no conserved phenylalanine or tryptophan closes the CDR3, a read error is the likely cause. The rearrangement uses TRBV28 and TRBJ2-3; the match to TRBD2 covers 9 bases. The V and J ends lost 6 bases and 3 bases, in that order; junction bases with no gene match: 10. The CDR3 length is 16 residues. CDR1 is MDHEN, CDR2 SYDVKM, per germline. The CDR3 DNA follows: TGTGCCAGCAGCCCCCCCTCTAGCGGGAAAACAGATACGCAGTATTAT. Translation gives CASSPPSSGKTDTQYY.

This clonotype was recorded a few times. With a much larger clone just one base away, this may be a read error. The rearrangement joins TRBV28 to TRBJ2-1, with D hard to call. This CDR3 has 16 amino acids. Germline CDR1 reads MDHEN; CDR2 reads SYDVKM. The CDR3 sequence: CASSLLYMSSYNEQLF. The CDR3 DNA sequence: TGTGCCAGCAGTTTATTATACATGAGCTCCTACAATGAGCAGCTCTTC.

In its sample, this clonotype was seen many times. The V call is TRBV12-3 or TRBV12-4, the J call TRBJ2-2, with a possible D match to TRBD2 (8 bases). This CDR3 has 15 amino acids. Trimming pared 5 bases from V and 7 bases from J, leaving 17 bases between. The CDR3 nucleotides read TGTGCCAGCAGTCCGGGAGGGACAGTTCACGGGGAGCTGTTTTTT. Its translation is CASSPGGTVHGELFF.

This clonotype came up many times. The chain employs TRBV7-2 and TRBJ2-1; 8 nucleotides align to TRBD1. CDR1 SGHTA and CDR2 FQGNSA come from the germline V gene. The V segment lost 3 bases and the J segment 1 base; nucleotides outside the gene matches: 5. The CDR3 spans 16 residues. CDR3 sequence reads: CASSFQGALSYNEQFF. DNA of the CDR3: TGTGCCAGCAGCTTCCAGGGGGCACTATCCTACAATGAGCAGTTCTTC.

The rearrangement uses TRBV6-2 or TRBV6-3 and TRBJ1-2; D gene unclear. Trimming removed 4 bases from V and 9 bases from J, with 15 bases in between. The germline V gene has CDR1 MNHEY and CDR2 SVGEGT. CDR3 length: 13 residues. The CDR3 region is CASSLSGIGCYTF. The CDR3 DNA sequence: TGTGCCAGCAGTTTATCTGGGATCGGTTGCTACACCTTC.

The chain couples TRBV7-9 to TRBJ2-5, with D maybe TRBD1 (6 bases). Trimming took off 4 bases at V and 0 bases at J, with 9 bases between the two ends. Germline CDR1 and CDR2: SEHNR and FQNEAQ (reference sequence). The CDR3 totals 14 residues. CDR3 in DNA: TGTGCCAGCAGCTACTACAGGGACCAAGAGACCCAGTACTTC. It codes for CASSYYRDQETQYF. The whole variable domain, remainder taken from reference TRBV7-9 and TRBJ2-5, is DTGVSQNPRHKITKRGQNVTFRCDPISEHNRLYWYRQTLGQGPEFLTYFQNEAQLEKSRLLSDRFSAERPKGSFSTLEIQRTEQGDSAMYLCASSYYRDQETQYFGPGTRLLVL.

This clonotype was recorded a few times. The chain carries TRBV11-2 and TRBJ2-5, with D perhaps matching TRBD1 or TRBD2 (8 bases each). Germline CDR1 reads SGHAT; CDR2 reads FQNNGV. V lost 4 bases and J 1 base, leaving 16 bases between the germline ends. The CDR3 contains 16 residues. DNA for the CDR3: TGTGCCAGCAGCTCCAGGACAGGGACTAGCCAAGAGACCCAGTACTTC. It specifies CASSSRTGTSQETQYF.

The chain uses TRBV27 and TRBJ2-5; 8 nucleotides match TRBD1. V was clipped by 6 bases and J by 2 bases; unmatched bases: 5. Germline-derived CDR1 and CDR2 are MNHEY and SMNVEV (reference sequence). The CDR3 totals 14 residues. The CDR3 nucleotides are TGTGCCAGCAGACCGGGACAGGAGCAAGAGACCCAGTACTTC. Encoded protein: CASRPGQEQETQYF.